This T cell receptor (beta chain) was observed in a study of early T cells in non-severe SARS-CoV-2 infection. Study background: Chains were unpaired, as sequencing was done on bulk RNA from unsorted whole blood. Overall study findings and caveats: Matching against VDJdb likely underestimated virus-specific expansions, favoring anti-spike CD8.

Individual cDNA molecules received unique molecular identifiers. TCRdb re-called the 5' RACE reads with MiXCR, one entry per CDR3 protein. In the table there are 84,000 or so distinct CDR3 sequences, 9% to 14% of which are singletons. This CDR3 has 13 residues. Germline V gene data show CDR1 as SGHRS and CDR2 as YFSETQ. Trimming pared 6 bases from V and 4 bases from J, leaving 12 bases between. Concerning this clonotype: The antigen is not known.

The clonotype was recovered from an adult who was a healthcare worker with PCR-confirmed SARS-CoV-2 infection or an uninfected control (not recorded which). This chain joins TRBV5-1 and TRBJ2-3; D gene unclear. The sequenced sample consisted of whole blood. The CDR3 spells CASKGSSADTQYF. Written as DNA, the CDR3 is TGCGCCAGCAAAGGGTCCAGCGCAGATACGCAGTATTTT. Complete variable domain (other parts from reference TRBV5-1 and TRBJ2-3): KAGVTQTPRYLIKTRGQQVTLSCSPISGHRSVSWYQQTPGQGLQFLFEYFSETQRNKGNFPGRFSGRQFSNSRSEMNVSTLELGDSALYLCASKGSSADTQYFGPGTRLTVL.